A single TCR beta chain is shown here with its context. Its target is unknown. The data originate from a study of shared clonotypes between healthy human individuals. Regarding the study as a whole: Depth of sequencing was expected to influence donor clonotype sharing.

Germline V gives CDR1 SGHAT, CDR2 FQNNGV. V dropped 1 base and J dropped 8; count of bases not matched to a gene: 4. The CDR3 extends over 14 amino acids. Once extracted for a subset, genomic DNA was divided evenly among several immunoSEQ plates. TCRdb's copy holds only in-frame clones and misses some; the assay was immunoSEQ multiplex PCR. The sample includes about 490,000 clones, around 73% seen only once; the top ten take about 12%. The sequence was obtained from a woman aged 40-49 years in good health. Some clones in this sample may be carry-over from other donors' samples. Sequenced: PBMCs. The J gene is TRBJ2-7, the V gene TRBV11-2, with 11 bases fitting TRBD2. This CDR3 reads CASSLVTTSGKQYF. Here the CDR3 DNA reads TGTGCCAGCAGCTTAGTCACGACTAGCGGGAAGCAGTACTTC.